Listed below are T cell receptor beta chains from one sample, sequenced in a study of regulatory T cells in long-lasting Graves disease. MiXCR, run by TCRdb on the multiplex PCR reads, gives a single entry per CDR3 protein. Of approximately 480,000 distinct CDR3 sequences in the sample, roughly 17% were seen once. These data also featured in a second study, about T cells in Graves' hyperthyroidism and ophthalmopathy.

This specimen consisted of peripheral blood mononuclear cells (PBMCs), obtained at new diagnosis, from a patient treated with antithyroid drugs. The receptor set was obtained from a man between 35 and 55 years old with Graves disease. Each CDR3 is given with its conserved first and last residue. The D gene is left open where the match is weak. A row's size may be missing; if present it is once, few, many or a size class.

>TRBJ2-5|TRBV12-3/TRBV12-4|many|TRBD1
CASSPRTGARGTQYF
TGTGCCAGCAGTCCCCGGACAGGGGCTAGGGGGACCCAGTACTTC
>TRBJ2-1|TRBV20-1|few|TRBD2
CSARELLGTTYIEQFF
TGCAGTGCTAGAGAGCTCCTCGGGACTACTTATATTGAGCAGTTCTTC
>TRBJ2-3|TRBV28|many|TRBD2
CASSQGTSGRARGTQYF
TGTGCCAGCAGTCAGGGGACTAGCGGGAGGGCCAGAGGTACGCAGTATTTT
>TRBJ2-7|TRBV6-1|few|TRBD1
CASRKGQPYEQYF
TGTGCCAGCAGAAAGGGACAGCCATACGAGCAGTACTTC
>TRBJ2-1|TRBV20-1|few|-
CSALHASVEQFF
TGCAGTGCACTACACGCTAGTGTCGAGCAGTTCTTC
>TRBJ1-1|TRBV7-2|many|-
CASSRETSNTEAFF
TGTGCCAGCAGCCGTGAAACGTCGAACACTGAAGCTTTCTTT
>TRBJ2-2|TRBV28|once|-
CASIGTPNTGELFF
TGTGCCAGCATCGGGACACCGAACACCGGGGAGCTGTTTTTT
>TRBJ2-7|TRBV28|many|TRBD2
CASSLGGESSYEQYF
TGTGCCAGCAGTTTGGGAGGGGAGAGCTCCTACGAGCAGTACTTC
>TRBJ2-7|TRBV2|-|-
CASSLRIGDSSCEQYF
TGTGCCAGCAGTCTAAGGATAGGCGATAGCTCCTGCGAGCAGTACTTC
>TRBJ2-2|TRBV19|-|TRBD1
CASSKSGTGHTGELFF
TGTGCCAGTAGTAAGTCCGGGACAGGGCACACCGGGGAGCTGTTTTTT
>TRBJ2-1|TRBV19|-|-
CASSIEGRGYNEQFF
TGTGCCAGTAGTATTGAGGGAAGAGGTTACAATGAGCAGTTCTTC
>TRBJ2-1|TRBV7-9|few|-
CASRRLVGEQFF
TGTGCCAGCAGGAGACTAGTAGGTGAGCAGTTCTTC
>TRBJ2-3|TRBV20-1|many|-
CSARSLTSWSADTQYF
TGCAGTGCTCGATCGCTTACTAGCTGGTCTGCAGATACGCAGTATTTT
>TRBJ2-5|TRBV5-1|many|-
CASSFLGSTNRETQYF
TGCGCCAGCAGCTTTCTTGGGTCCACAAACCGAGAGACCCAGTACTTC
>TRBJ2-1|TRBV20-1|once|TRBD2
CSATGTSGRFNEQFF
TGCAGTGCTACGGGGACTAGCGGGAGATTCAATGAGCAGTTCTTC
>TRBJ2-1|TRBV12-3/TRBV12-4|few|TRBD1
CASSYSGQIEQFF
TGTGCCAGCAGTTACTCGGGACAGATTGAGCAGTTCTTC
>TRBJ1-5|TRBV7-9|few|-
CASSFSTQPQHF
TGTGCCAGCAGCTTCTCTACTCAGCCCCAGCATTTT
>TRBJ2-1|TRBV9|-|TRBD2
CASSPGGTSGNEQFF
TGTGCCAGCAGCCCTGGCGGGACTAGCGGAAATGAGCAGTTCTTC
>TRBJ2-7|TRBV11-2|-|TRBD1
CASSSDREDEQYF
TGTGCCAGCAGCTCAGACAGGGAAGACGAGCAGTACTTC
>TRBJ2-7|TRBV7-9|many|TRBD2
CASSLAGLATYEQYF
TGTGCCAGCAGCTTAGCGGGACTAGCGACCTACGAGCAGTACTTC
>TRBJ1-5|TRBV6-1|-|-
CASRILGGGVDQPQHF
TGTGCCAGCAGGATCCTCGGGGGTGGGGTAGATCAGCCCCAGCATTTT
>TRBJ1-1|TRBV7-2|few|-
CASSLWEGSPEAFF
TGTGCCAGCAGCTTATGGGAGGGTTCCCCTGAAGCTTTCTTT
>TRBJ1-1|TRBV2|many|-
CASSEGRGTEAFF
TGTGCCAGCAGTGAGGGACGGGGCACTGAAGCTTTCTTT
>TRBJ1-2|TRBV19|few|-
CASTRAVSRDGYTF
TGTGCCAGTACCCGAGCGGTCTCTAGAGATGGCTACACCTTC
>TRBJ2-3|TRBV12-3/TRBV12-4|many|-
CASSFNTLAEITDTQYF
TGTGCCAGCAGTTTCAACACCCTAGCAGAGATCACAGATACGCAGTATTTT
>TRBJ2-3|TRBV20-1|many|TRBD2
CSARASGLVTDTQYF
TGCAGTGCTAGGGCCTCCGGACTAGTCACAGATACGCAGTATTTT
>TRBJ2-7|TRBV30|many|-
CAWSFGRSNYEQYF
TGTGCCTGGAGTTTCGGCAGATCAAACTACGAGCAGTACTTC
>TRBJ2-1|TRBV4-3|-|-
CASSQGPVATGAYNEQFF
TGCGCCAGCAGCCAAGGTCCGGTGGCTACGGGGGCCTACAATGAGCAGTTCTTC
>TRBJ2-1|TRBV29-1|few|-
CSVEDGRTYNEQFF
TGCAGCGTTGAAGATGGGAGGACCTACAATGAGCAGTTCTTC
>TRBJ2-7|TRBV11-2|many|-
CASSLSGTASTYEQYF
TGTGCCAGCAGCTTGTCAGGCACGGCTTCCACCTACGAGCAGTACTTC
>TRBJ1-4|TRBV6-2/TRBV6-3|-|-
CASSYSPWSGEKLFF
TGTGCCAGCAGTTACTCACCCTGGTCTGGAGAAAAACTGTTTTTT
>TRBJ1-5|TRBV12-3/TRBV12-4|-|-
CASSPHQRNQPQHF
TGTGCCAGCAGCCCTCACCAGAGGAACCAGCCCCAGCATTTT
>TRBJ1-2|TRBV5-1|many|-
CASSLWRTYGYTF
TGCGCCAGCAGCTTGTGGCGGACCTATGGCTACACCTTC
>TRBJ2-1|TRBV28|many|TRBD2
CASSPPSGRLNEQFF
TGTGCCAGCAGCCCCCCTAGCGGGAGGTTGAATGAGCAGTTCTTC
>TRBJ2-5|TRBV18|few|-
CASSPNSGTFQETQYF
TGTGCCAGCTCACCAAATTCCGGGACCTTCCAAGAGACCCAGTACTTC
>TRBJ2-2|TRBV12-3/TRBV12-4|-|TRBD1
CASKLRDRDTGELFF
TGTGCCAGCAAGCTCCGGGACAGAGATACCGGGGAGCTGTTTTTT
>TRBJ1-2|TRBV11-3|many|-
CASSRDGYGYTF
TGTGCCAGCAGCAGGGACGGCTATGGCTACACCTTC
>TRBJ2-1|TRBV29-1|many|TRBD2
CSVVGLAGVSEQFF
TGCAGCGTTGTAGGGCTAGCGGGAGTTTCTGAGCAGTTCTTC
>TRBJ1-2|TRBV4-1|-|TRBD1
CASSHPGTGSNTF
TGCGCCAGCAGCCATCCCGGGACAGGGAGCAACACCTTC
>TRBJ2-7|TRBV4-1|-|TRBD2
CASSPLRTSGHYEQYF
TGCGCCAGCAGCCCTCTACGGACTAGCGGACACTACGAGCAGTACTTC
>TRBJ2-6|TRBV7-9|-|TRBD2
CASSFLVGGSSGANVLTF
TGTGCCAGCAGCTTCCTCGTGGGGGGGAGTTCTGGGGCCAACGTCCTGACTTTC
>TRBJ2-1|TRBV5-1|many|TRBD2
CASSPGTSGVNEQFF
TGCGCCAGCAGCCCCGGGACTAGCGGGGTCAATGAGCAGTTCTTC
>TRBJ2-7|TRBV5-1|many|TRBD2
CASSGTGGADYEQYF
TGCGCCAGCAGCGGAACGGGGGGAGCGGACTACGAGCAGTACTTC
>TRBJ1-2|TRBV7-3|few|-
CASSLTPGQANYGYTF
TGTGCCAGCAGCTTAACACCAGGGCAAGCTAACTATGGCTACACCTTC
>TRBJ2-1|TRBV12-3/TRBV12-4|many|TRBD1
CASSFPIGQGVGEQFF
TGTGCCAGCAGTTTCCCGATCGGACAGGGAGTTGGTGAGCAGTTCTTC
>TRBJ2-7|TRBV5-1|many|TRBD2
CASSLRKGGNEQYF
TGCGCCAGCAGCCTACGCAAGGGAGGGAACGAGCAGTACTTC
>TRBJ2-1|TRBV19|-|TRBD1
CASRTGRYEQFF
TGTGCCAGTAGGACAGGGCGGTATGAGCAGTTCTTC
>TRBJ2-1|TRBV12-3/TRBV12-4|few|TRBD2
CASSGPPSSSGRDNEQFF
TGTGCCAGCAGTGGGCCCCCCTCGTCTAGCGGGAGGGACAATGAGCAGTTCTTC
>TRBJ1-1|TRBV7-6|few|-
CASSSGPMNTEAFF
TGTGCCAGCAGCTCAGGGCCCATGAACACTGAAGCTTTCTTT
>TRBJ2-1|TRBV5-1|few|TRBD2
CASSAGLAGPSFEQFF
TGCGCCAGCAGCGCGGGACTAGCGGGGCCCTCATTCGAGCAGTTCTTC
>TRBJ2-5|TRBV9|-|-
CASSVGVGTGETQYF
TGTGCCAGCAGCGTAGGAGTAGGGACGGGAGAGACCCAGTACTTC
>TRBJ2-7|TRBV7-9|many|-
CASSLQREQYF
TGTGCCAGCAGCTTACAGCGGGAGCAGTACTTC